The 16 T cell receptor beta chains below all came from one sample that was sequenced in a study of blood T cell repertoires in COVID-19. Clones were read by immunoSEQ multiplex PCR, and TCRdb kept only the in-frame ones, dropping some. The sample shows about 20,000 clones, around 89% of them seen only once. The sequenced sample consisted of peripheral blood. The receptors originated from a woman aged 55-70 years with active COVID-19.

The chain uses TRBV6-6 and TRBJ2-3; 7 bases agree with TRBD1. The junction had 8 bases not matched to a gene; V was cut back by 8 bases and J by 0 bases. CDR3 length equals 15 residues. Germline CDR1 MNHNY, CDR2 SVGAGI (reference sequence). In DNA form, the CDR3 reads TGTGCCAGCGTGGTACAGGGGACAAGCACAGATACGCAGTATTTT. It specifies CASVVQGTSTDTQYF.

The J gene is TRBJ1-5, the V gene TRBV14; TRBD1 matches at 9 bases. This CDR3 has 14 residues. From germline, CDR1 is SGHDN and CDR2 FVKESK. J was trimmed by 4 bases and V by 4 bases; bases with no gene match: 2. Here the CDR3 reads CASSRQGENQPQHF. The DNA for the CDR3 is TGTGCCAGCAGCCGACAGGGGGAGAATCAGCCCCAGCATTTT.

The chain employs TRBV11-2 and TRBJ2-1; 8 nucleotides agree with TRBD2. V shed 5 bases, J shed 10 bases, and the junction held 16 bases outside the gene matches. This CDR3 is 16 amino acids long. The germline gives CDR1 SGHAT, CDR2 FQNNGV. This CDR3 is CASSLLGGGPGGEQFF. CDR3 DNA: TGTGCCAGCAGCCTCTTAGGCGGGGGGCCGGGAGGGGAGCAGTTCTTC. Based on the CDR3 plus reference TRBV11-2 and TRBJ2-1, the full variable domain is EAGVAQSPRYKIIEKRQSVAFWCNPISGHATLYWYQQILGQGPKLLIQFQNNGVVDDSQLPKDRFSAERLKGVDSTLKIQPAKLEDSAVYLCASSLLGGGPGGEQFFGPGTRLTVL.

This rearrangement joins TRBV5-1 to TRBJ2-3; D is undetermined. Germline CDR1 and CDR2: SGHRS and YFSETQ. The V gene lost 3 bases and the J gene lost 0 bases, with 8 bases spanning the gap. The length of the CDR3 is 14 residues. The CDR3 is CASSYSSSTDTQYF. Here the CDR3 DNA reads TGCGCCAGCAGCTACTCCTCTAGCACAGATACGCAGTATTTT.

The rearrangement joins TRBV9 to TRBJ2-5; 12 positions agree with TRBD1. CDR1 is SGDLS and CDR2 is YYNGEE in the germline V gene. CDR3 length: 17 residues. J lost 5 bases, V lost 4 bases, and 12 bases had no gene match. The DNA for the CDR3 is TGTGCCAGCAGCATCGGAAAGGGACAGGGGGCGGTGGAGACCCAGTACTTC. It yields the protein CASSIGKGQGAVETQYF.

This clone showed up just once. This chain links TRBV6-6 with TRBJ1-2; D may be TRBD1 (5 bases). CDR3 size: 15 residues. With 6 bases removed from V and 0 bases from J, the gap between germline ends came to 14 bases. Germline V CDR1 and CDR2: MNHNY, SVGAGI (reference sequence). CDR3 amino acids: CASSLMWGANYGYTF. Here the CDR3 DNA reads TGTGCCAGCAGCTTGATGTGGGGCGCTAACTATGGCTACACCTTC.

The CDR3 sequence is CASSRRGYTGELFF. The CDR3 DNA follows: TGTGCCAGTAGTCGGAGGGGCTACACCGGGGAGCTGTTTTTT. The chain joins TRBV19 to TRBJ2-2; TRBD2 might be the D (6 bases). The germline V gene encodes CDR1 LNHDA and CDR2 SQIVND (reference sequence). CDR3 length: 14 amino acids. Trimming shortened V by 5 bases and J by 3 bases, and 10 bases separated the two germline ends. Full variable domain (rest looked up from reference TRBV19 and TRBJ2-2): DGGITQSPKYLFRKEGQNVTLSCEQNLNHDAMYWYRQDPGQGLRLIYYSQIVNDFQKGDIAEGYSVSREKKESFPLTVTSAQKNPTAFYLCASSRRGYTGELFFGEGSRLTVL.

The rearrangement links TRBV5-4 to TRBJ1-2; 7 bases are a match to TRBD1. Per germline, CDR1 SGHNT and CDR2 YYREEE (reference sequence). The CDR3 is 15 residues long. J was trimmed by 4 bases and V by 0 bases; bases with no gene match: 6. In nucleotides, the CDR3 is TGTGCCAGCAGCTTGGAGACAGGGCCTACCTATGGCTACACCTTC. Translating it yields CASSLETGPTYGYTF. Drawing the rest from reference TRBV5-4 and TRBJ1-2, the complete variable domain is ETGVTQSPTHLIKTRGQQVTLRCSSQSGHNTVSWYQQALGQGPQFIFQYYREEENGRGNFPPRFSGLQFPNYSSELNVNALELDDSALYLCASSLETGPTYGYTFGSGTRLTVV.

CDR3 protein: CASSPGTRIGLEQFF. The CDR3 DNA follows: TGTGCCAGCAGCCCCGGGACTAGAATCGGTCTTGAGCAGTTCTTC. The gene calls are TRBV7-9 and TRBJ2-1; 8 bases fit TRBD2. The V gene end was trimmed by 5 bases and the J gene end by 9 bases; junction bases not matched to a gene: 12. Germline CDR1 reads SEHNR; CDR2 reads FQNEAQ (reference sequence). The CDR3 is 15 amino acids.

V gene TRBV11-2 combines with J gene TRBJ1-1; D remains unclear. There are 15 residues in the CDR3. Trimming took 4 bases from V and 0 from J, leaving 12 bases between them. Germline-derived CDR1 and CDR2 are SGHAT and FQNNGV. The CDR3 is CASSSQWAMNTEAFF. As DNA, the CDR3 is TGTGCCAGCAGCTCGCAGTGGGCTATGAACACTGAAGCTTTCTTT.

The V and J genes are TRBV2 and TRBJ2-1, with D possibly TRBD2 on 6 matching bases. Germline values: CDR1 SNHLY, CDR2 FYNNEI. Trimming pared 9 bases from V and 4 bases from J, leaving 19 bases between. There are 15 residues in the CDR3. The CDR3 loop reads CASGPPRGRYNEQFF. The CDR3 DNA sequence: TGTGCCAGTGGCCCCCCCCGGGGGAGGTACAATGAGCAGTTCTTC.

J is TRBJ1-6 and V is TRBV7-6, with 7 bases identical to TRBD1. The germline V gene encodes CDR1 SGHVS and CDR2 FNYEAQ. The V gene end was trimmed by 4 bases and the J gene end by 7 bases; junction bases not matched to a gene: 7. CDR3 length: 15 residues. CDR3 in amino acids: CASSSLGQKNSPLHF. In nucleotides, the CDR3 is TGTGCCAGCAGCTCCCTGGGACAGAAAAATTCACCCCTCCACTTT.

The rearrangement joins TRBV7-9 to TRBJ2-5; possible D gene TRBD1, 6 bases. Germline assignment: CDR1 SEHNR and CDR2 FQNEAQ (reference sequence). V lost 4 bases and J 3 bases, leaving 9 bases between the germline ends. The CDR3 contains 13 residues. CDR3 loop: CASSSQGKETQYF. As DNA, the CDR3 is TGTGCCAGCAGCTCACAGGGAAAAGAGACCCAGTACTTC.

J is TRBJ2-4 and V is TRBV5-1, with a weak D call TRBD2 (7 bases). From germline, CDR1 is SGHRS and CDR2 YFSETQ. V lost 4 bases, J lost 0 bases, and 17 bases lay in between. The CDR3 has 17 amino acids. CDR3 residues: CASSPTGGPVAKNIQYF. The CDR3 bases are TGCGCCAGCAGCCCGACCGGGGGGCCAGTAGCCAAAAACATTCAGTACTTC. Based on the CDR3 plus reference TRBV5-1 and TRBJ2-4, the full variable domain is KAGVTQTPRYLIKTRGQQVTLSCSPISGHRSVSWYQQTPGQGLQFLFEYFSETQRNKGNFPGRFSGRQFSNSRSEMNVSTLELGDSALYLCASSPTGGPVAKNIQYFGAGTRLSVL.

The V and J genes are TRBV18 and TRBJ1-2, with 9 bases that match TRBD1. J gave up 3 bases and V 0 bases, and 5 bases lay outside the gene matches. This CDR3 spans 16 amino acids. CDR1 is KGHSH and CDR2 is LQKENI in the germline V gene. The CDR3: CASSPPSTGGDYGYTF. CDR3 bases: TGTGCCAGCTCACCACCGTCGACAGGGGGAGACTATGGCTACACCTTC.

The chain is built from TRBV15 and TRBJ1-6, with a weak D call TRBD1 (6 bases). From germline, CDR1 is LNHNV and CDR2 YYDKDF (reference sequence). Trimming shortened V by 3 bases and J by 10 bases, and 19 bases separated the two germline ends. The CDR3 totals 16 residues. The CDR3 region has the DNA TGTGCCACCAGCAGGAAACTTACAGGGAACAAATCACCCCTCCACTTT. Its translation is CATSRKLTGNKSPLHF.